What follows are 20 T cell receptor beta chains derived from one specimen sequenced in a study of shared clonotypes between healthy human individuals. Sequencing was performed with immunoSEQ multiplex PCR; in TCRdb, only in-frame clones are kept and a portion is missing. The table records some 500,000 clones, 95% to 97% of them present only once. The sequenced material came from naive CD4+ T cells sorted from blood. Documented subset: CD45RA+ positively selected. The origin of the receptors is a woman aged 30 to 39 in good health.

The chain carries TRBV7-3 and TRBJ2-3, with unresolved D. Germline CDR1 is SGHTA and CDR2 is FQGTGA. V lost 3 bases and J lost 0, with 7 bases in between. The CDR3 consists of 14 residues. For the CDR3, the DNA is TGTGCCAGCAGCTTCGTGGGGAGCACAGATACGCAGTATTTT. It encodes CASSFVGSTDTQYF.

This chain joins TRBV7-9 and TRBJ2-1; 8 nucleotides match TRBD2. CDR1 is SEHNR and CDR2 is FQNEAQ in the germline V gene (reference sequence). V was clipped by 2 bases and J by 5 bases; unmatched bases: 8. The CDR3 has 16 residues. CDR3 bases: TGTGCCAGCAGCTTACGGGAGGGGGTGATCCACAATGAGCAGTTCTTC. This sequence encodes CASSLREGVIHNEQFF.

This chain connects TRBV4-2 to TRBJ1-3, with D hard to call. V gave up 1 base and J gave up 0 bases, with 10 bases separating them. The CDR3 spans 16 residues. The germline V gene encodes CDR1 LGHNA and CDR2 YNFKEQ. The CDR3 loop is CASSQAHRSSGNTIYF. CDR3 nucleotides: TGTGCCAGCAGCCAAGCCCACCGAAGCTCTGGAAACACCATATATTTT.

The CDR3 DNA follows: TGTGCCAGCAGGGCCGGGACTAGCGACTACGAGCAGTACTTC. Protein sequence: CASRAGTSDYEQYF. V usage is TRBV7-9 and J usage is TRBJ2-7; 10 bases align to TRBD2. The CDR3 runs to 14 residues. Germline V gene data show CDR1 as SEHNR and CDR2 as FQNEAQ (reference sequence). Germline trimming cut 6 bases from V and 3 bases from J; bases unmatched to any gene: 5. Together with reference TRBV7-9 and TRBJ2-7, the CDR3 gives the full variable domain: DTGVSQNPRHKITKRGQNVTFRCDPISEHNRLYWYRQTLGQGPEFLTYFQNEAQLEKSRLLSDRFSAERPKGSFSTLEIQRTEQGDSAMYLCASRAGTSDYEQYFGPGTRLTVT.

J is TRBJ2-1 and V is TRBV7-9, with D unclear. The V gene lost 8 bases and the J gene lost 8 bases, with 19 bases spanning the gap. This CDR3 has 14 residues. CDR1 and CDR2 from the germline V gene are SEHNR and FQNEAQ (reference sequence). CDR3 in DNA: TGTGCCAGCCAAAGGGCAGATCTTCGTGATGAGCAGTTCTTC. This codes for CASQRADLRDEQFF.

The gene calls are TRBV5-1 and TRBJ2-7, with 15 bases matching TRBD2. Trimming removed 4 bases from V and 3 bases from J; junction bases left unmatched: 14. CDR3 length: 19 amino acids. Germline loops: CDR1 SGHRS, CDR2 YFSETQ. The chain's CDR3 is CASSQTGGLAGGGLYEQYF. The DNA of the CDR3 is TGCGCCAGCAGCCAGACCGGGGGACTAGCGGGAGGAGGGCTCTACGAGCAGTACTTC.

The V and J genes are TRBV29-1 and TRBJ2-1, with TRBD2 identical over 7 bases. The CDR3 sequence is 14 residues long. After removal of 6 bases from V and 2 bases from J, the junction contained 7 bases not matched to a gene. The V gene's germline CDR1 is SQVTM and CDR2 ANQGSEA. The CDR3 protein is CSVGGTGAYNEQFF. CDR3 DNA: TGCAGCGTCGGGGGGACCGGCGCCTACAATGAGCAGTTCTTC.

The chain uses TRBV5-4 and TRBJ2-7, with 13 bases that match TRBD2. The CDR3 totals 16 residues. The trim removed 9 bases at V and 5 bases at J, leaving 14 bases unmatched. Germline V gene sequence: CDR1 SGHNT, CDR2 YYREEE (reference sequence). DNA of the CDR3: TGTGCCACCGGACAAGGACTAGCGGGAGTTGTCGACGAGCAGTACTTC. It specifies CATGQGLAGVVDEQYF.

About this clone: Within the sample, other DNA sequences also encode this same CDR3. The chain links TRBV7-2 to TRBJ2-1; TRBD2 aligns across 9 bases. J lost 4 bases, V lost 1 base, and 2 bases had no gene match. The germline CDR1 and CDR2 sequences are SGHTA and FQGNSA. CDR3 size: 15 residues. In DNA, the CDR3 is TGTGCCAGCAGCTTAGGACTAGCGGATTACAATGAGCAGTTCTTC. Its protein is CASSLGLADYNEQFF.

The chain links TRBV5-1 to TRBJ2-1, with 12 bases lining up with TRBD2. Germline V lookup: CDR1 SGHRS, CDR2 YFSETQ. The V and J ends lost 3 bases and 7 bases, in that order; junction bases with no gene match: 17. This CDR3 has 19 residues. CDR3 in DNA: TGCGCCAGCAGCTCGGTACTAGCGGGAGGCCTCTTAATCCCTAATGAGCAGTTCTTC. It yields the protein CASSSVLAGGLLIPNEQFF.

Regarding this clone: The junction does not match germline at one end; this may be a read error. The J gene is TRBJ2-7, the V gene TRBV18; tentatively, D is TRBD1 (6 bases). The CDR3 covers 14 residues. Looked up from germline, CDR1 is KGHSH and CDR2 is LQKENI. In nucleotides, the CDR3 is TGTGCCAGCTCACAACAGGGCACCACCGACGAGGAGTACTTC. Amino acids: CASSQQGTTDEEYF.

CDR3 amino acids: CASSDSPGQTEAFF. CDR3 DNA: TGCGCCAGCAGTGATTCGCCGGGCCAGACTGAAGCTTTCTTT. The chain uses TRBV10-1 and TRBJ1-1; D gene ambiguous. The V end was cut by 3 bases, the J end by 5 bases, with 13 bases between. CDR3 length equals 14 residues. Germline loops: CDR1 WNHNN, CDR2 SYGVQD (reference sequence).

A few counts support this clone. The chain carries TRBV30 and TRBJ1-5, with 8 bases aligning to TRBD1. J gave up 7 bases and V 2 bases, and 7 bases lay outside the gene matches. CDR3 size: 14 residues. Germline CDR1 reads GTSNPN; CDR2 reads SVGIG (reference sequence). CDR3 sequence: CAWSKTGEYQPQHF. In DNA form, the CDR3 reads TGTGCCTGGAGTAAGACAGGGGAATACCAGCCCCAGCATTTT.

The chain recombines TRBV28 with TRBJ2-7; 10 bases fit TRBD2. Germline V gives CDR1 MDHEN, CDR2 SYDVKM. The V gene end was trimmed by 6 bases and the J gene end by 12 bases; junction bases not matched to a gene: 20. The CDR3 runs 16 residues. CDR3 coding DNA: TGTGCCAGCAGCCCGGGGACTAGCGCCGGCCAGGGAGGTCGGTACTTC. Translated: CASSPGTSAGQGGRYF.

The rearrangement uses TRBV7-9 and TRBJ2-7; 9 positions match TRBD1. CDR1 is SEHNR, CDR2 FQNEAQ, per germline (reference sequence). The CDR3 spans 16 residues. V lost 1 base to trimming and J lost 3 bases; unmatched junction nucleotides: 7. This chain's CDR3 is CASSLGSGTGIYEQYF. CDR3 nucleotide sequence: TGTGCCAGCAGCTTAGGATCCGGGACAGGGATCTACGAGCAGTACTTC.

As for this clone: Germline is not matched at one junction end, which may reflect a read error. V and J are TRBV11-2 and TRBJ2-3, with 11 bases aligning to TRBD2. The germline V gene encodes CDR1 SGHAT and CDR2 FQNNGV. This CDR3 is built from 17 residues. CDR3 region: CASSLVGTSGATHTQYF. CDR3 in DNA: TGTGCCAGCAGCTTAGTTGGGACTAGCGGAGCCACACATACGCAGTATTTT.

The gene calls are TRBV7-9 and TRBJ2-7, with TRBD2 matching over 13 bases. From germline, CDR1 is SEHNR and CDR2 FQNEAQ (reference sequence). V dropped 5 bases and J dropped 6; count of bases not matched to a gene: 16. This CDR3 contains 18 residues. CDR3 region: CASSPGPQTSGRVREQYF. The CDR3 DNA follows: TGTGCCAGCAGCCCAGGCCCACAAACTAGCGGGAGGGTCCGCGAGCAGTACTTC.

The genes are TRBV19 and TRBJ2-2; D perhaps matches TRBD1 (6 bases). The CDR3 covers 16 residues. Between the trimmed V and J ends, which lost 6 bases and 1 base, there was a span of 15 bases. From germline, CDR1 is LNHDA and CDR2 SQIVND (reference sequence). The CDR3 bases are TGTGCCAGTAGAACTCCCCAGGGACAGAACACCGGGGAGCTGTTTTTT. Translation: CASRTPQGQNTGELFF.

The CDR3 nucleotides are TGTGCCAGCAGCTACCGACTAGCGGGAAGTCAAGAGACCCAGTACTTC. It codes for CASSYRLAGSQETQYF. This rearrangement joins TRBV5-4 to TRBJ2-5, with 11 nucleotides matching TRBD2. The CDR3 sequence is 16 residues long. Germline V gene data show CDR1 as SGHNT and CDR2 as YYREEE (reference sequence). V was pared by 3 bases and J by 2 bases, with 6 bases of the junction left unmatched.

The chain has TRBV9 and TRBJ2-5; D is uncertain. The end of the DNA is better explained by TRBJ2-7, so the J call may be wrong. The V gene's germline CDR1 is SGDLS and CDR2 YYNGEE. There are 14 residues in the CDR3. The CDR3: CASSVVPDTYEQYF. The CDR3 DNA is TGTGCCAGCAGCGTAGTTCCGGATACCTACGAGCAGTACTTC.